This T cell receptor (beta chain) was found in a study of cytomegalovirus exposure and HLA in healthy donors. A word on this clone: Its antigen remains unidentified.

PCR amplification relied on 60 Vbeta primers (plus 13 Jbeta primers). TCRdb keeps only in-frame clones here, not all; method: immunoSEQ multiplex PCR. The sample lists around 130,000 clones; less than 10% were seen once. Findings of the study overall: Later analysis associated a missense DCLRE1C variant with TCR beta V- and J-gene trimming. In a later analysis, TCR association rates varied by HLA locus: DRB1 most, HLA-C fewest.

The germline CDR1 and CDR2 sequences are WNHNN and SYGVQD (reference sequence). The CDR3 contains 14 residues. The junction had 6 bases not matched to a gene; V was cut back by 5 bases and J by 3 bases. Sequenced input: PBMCs. The V gene is TRBV10-1, the J gene TRBJ2-7; 8 bases align to TRBD1. The sequence was collected from a woman aged 40 to 50 in good health and CMV-seropositive. In DNA, the CDR3 is TGCGCCAGCAGTTCGGGACAGGACTTCTACGAGCAGTACTTC. Encoded protein: CASSSGQDFYEQYF.